This record concerns one TCR beta chain sequence. There is no known antigen for this receptor. Being one base from a much bigger clone, this may be a read error. Library construction relied on single-cell sequencing. Sequenced using an Illumina NovaSeq 6000. The BD Rhapsody Targeted mRNA and AbSeq Reagent Kit was used in a microwell format for cell capture and library preparation. Libraries were prepared to cover TCR, sample tags, AbSeq, and targeted mRNA from the Human T-Cell Expression Panel plus custom TOX and TOX2 primers. An Illumina NovaSeq was used to sequence the libraries. The original pipeline was this. The analysis covered about 10,000 cells in total, of which approximately 7,100 were CD8 T cells and 4494 were CD8 T cells with an identifiable TCR CDR3. The BD Rhapsody Targeted Analysis Pipeline, including V(D)J processing, was run on the Seven Bridges Genomics platform to process the raw data. SeqGeq 1.6.0 was used for quality control, Sample Tag demultiplexing with Lex-BDSMK, clone identification with VDJ Explorer, and Seurat clustering. Clones comprising <1% of CD8 T cells were considered non-expanded; clones comprising >2.5% of the sample were considered clonal expansions. TCRdb reworked the public reads: Q25 trimming with fastp, MiXCR clone assembly, productive beta chains retained. For every CDR3 protein sequence, its rows merge into one entry that carries the most common genes and DNA. TCRdb's processing, not the study's, gives the V and J calls here. For this sample the table gives tens of thousands of distinct CDR3 sequences, of which about a third were detected only once. The top ten clonotypes cover around 25% of the sample.

Interpreted using the paper, the time point label stands for: five sample-tagged time points from pre-transplant (day -1) to day 368 post-transplant, pooled. Thawed PBMC were stimulated for 12 hours with a CMV IE-1 overlapping peptide library without transport inhibitors. After being thawed and rested overnight, the cells were stimulated in R10 medium along with CD28/CD49d costimulation. The IE-1 peptide library was made up of 15-amino-acid peptides with 11-amino-acid overlaps. Samples from each time point were barcoded using BD Single-Cell Multiplexing Kit Sample Tags, then pooled and stained with oligo-conjugated anti-CD45RA and sorting antibodies. A BD FACSAria III was used to sort CMV-responsive CD8+CD137+ and CD4+CD154+ T cells at 4-way purity. EDTA vacutainers were used to collect blood, which was then processed with a Ficoll gradient within 1-24 hours. The data belong to a study of immune aging and cytomegalovirus after organ transplant (dated by TCRdb to the early 2020s). In the study overall: Three-drug immunosuppression with prednisone, tacrolimus, and mycophenolate was given to all transplant recipients.

From V the trimming removes 5 bases and from J it removes 9 bases, while the gene matches leave 10 bases of the junction unaccounted for. The CDR3 sequence holds 13 residues, the cysteine and phenylalanine included. Solely the CDR3 DNA is kept, with 39 bases framed from the first base. For CDR1 and CDR2, the germline V gene (reference sequence) lists GTSNPN and SVGIG. What the research found in general, with its limitations: Aged-phenotype cells increased post-transplant regardless of clone size, earlier in large clones (days 200-264) than small clones, following viremia. Because CD57 was not measured in the sequencing data, a conservative gene-based aging definition was used instead. Large clones contained a bigger proportion of TEMRA cells, and over time the seven largest clones (around 1,900 cells) picked up aged and TEMRA cells and lost TCM cells.

Sequences were derived from CMV peptide-activated CD4+ and CD8+ T cells sorted from blood, sampled at five time points, pooled. The intended sense of this specimen's cell subset or site label: sorted CD8+CD137+ and CD4+CD154+ T cells after approximately 12 h CMV IE-1 peptide stimulation. The receptor chain draws on TRBV30 and TRBJ1-5, and TRBD1 matches 7 of the central bases. This TCR came from a female donor who had a heart transplant and CMV viremia. The CDR3: CAWDRDTGRPQHF. The DNA sequence follows: TGTGCCTGGGACAGGGATACGGGCCGGCCCCAGCATTTT.